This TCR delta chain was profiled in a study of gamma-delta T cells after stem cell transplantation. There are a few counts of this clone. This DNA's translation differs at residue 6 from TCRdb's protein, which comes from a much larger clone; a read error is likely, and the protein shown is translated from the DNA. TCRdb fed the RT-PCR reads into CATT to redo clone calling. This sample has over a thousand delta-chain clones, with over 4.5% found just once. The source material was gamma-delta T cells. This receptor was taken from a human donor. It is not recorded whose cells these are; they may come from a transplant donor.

Written as DNA, the CDR3 is TGTGCTCTTGGGGAAGACCCGACGCACACCGATAAACTCATCTTT. Translating it yields CALGEDPTHTDKLIF. The chain has TRDV1 and TRDJ1; D gene unclear. V was trimmed by 2 bases and J by 0 bases, leaving 10 bases between them. The CDR3 runs 15 residues. Germline CDR1 reads TSWWSYY; CDR2 reads QGS.